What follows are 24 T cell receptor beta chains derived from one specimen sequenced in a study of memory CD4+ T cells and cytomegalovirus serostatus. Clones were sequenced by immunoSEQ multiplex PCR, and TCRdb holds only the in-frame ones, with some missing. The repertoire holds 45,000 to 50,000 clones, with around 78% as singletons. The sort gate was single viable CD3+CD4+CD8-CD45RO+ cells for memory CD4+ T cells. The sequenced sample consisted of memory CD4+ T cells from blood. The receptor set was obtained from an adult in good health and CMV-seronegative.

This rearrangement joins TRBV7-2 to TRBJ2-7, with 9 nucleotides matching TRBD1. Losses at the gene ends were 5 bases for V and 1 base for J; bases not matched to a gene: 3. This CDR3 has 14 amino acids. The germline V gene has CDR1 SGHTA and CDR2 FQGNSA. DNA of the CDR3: TGTGCCAGCAGCAGGGACAGGGCATCCTACGAGCAGTACTTC. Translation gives CASSRDRASYEQYF.

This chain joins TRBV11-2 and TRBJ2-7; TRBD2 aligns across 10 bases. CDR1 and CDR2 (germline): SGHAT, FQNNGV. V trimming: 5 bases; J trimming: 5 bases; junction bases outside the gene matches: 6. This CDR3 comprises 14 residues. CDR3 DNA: TGTGCCAGCAGCCGAAGCGGGGGGGCCCACGAGCAGTACTTC. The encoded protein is CASSRSGGAHEQYF.

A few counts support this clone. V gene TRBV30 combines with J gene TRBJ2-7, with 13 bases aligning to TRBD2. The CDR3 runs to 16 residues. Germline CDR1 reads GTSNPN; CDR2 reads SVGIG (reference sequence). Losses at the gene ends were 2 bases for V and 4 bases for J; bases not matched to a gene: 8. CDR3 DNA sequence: TGTGCCTGGAGTTTGCCCGGGACTAGCGGGAATTACGAGCAGTACTTC. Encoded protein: CAWSLPGTSGNYEQYF.

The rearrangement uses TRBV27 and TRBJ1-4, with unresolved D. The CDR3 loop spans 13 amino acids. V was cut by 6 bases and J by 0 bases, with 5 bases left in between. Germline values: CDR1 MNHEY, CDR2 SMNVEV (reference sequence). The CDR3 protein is CASRAATNEKLFF. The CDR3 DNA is TGTGCCAGCAGAGCAGCAACTAATGAAAAACTGTTTTTT.

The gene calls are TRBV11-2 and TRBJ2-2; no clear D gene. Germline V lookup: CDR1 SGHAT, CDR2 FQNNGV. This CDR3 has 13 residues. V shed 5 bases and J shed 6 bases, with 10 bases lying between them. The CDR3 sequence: CASSLLPAGELFF. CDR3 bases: TGTGCCAGCAGCCTCCTCCCGGCCGGGGAGCTGTTTTTT.

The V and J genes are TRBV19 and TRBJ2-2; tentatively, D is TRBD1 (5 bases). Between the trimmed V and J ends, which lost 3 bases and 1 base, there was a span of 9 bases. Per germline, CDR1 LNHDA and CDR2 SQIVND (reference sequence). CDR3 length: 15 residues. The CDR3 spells CASSIGQGNTGELFF. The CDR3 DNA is TGTGCCAGTAGTATCGGGCAGGGGAACACCGGGGAGCTGTTTTTT.

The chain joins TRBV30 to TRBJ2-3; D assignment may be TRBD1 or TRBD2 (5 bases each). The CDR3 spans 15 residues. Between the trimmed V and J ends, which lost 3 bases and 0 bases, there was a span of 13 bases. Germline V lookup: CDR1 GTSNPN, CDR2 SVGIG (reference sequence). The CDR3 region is CAWRGPKGSTDTQYF. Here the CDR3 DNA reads TGTGCCTGGAGGGGACCCAAGGGTAGCACAGATACGCAGTATTTT.

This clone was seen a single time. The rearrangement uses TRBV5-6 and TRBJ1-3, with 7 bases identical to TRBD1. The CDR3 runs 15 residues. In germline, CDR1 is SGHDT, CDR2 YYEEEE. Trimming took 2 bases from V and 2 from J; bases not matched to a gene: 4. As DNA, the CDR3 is TGTGCCAGCAGCTTTTACCAGGGGGCTGGAAACACCATATATTTT. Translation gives CASSFYQGAGNTIYF.

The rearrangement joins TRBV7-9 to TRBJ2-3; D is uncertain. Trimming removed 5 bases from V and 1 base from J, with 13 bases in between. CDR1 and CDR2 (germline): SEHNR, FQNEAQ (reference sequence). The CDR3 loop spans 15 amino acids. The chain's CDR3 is CASSPPARRTDTQYF. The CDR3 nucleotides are TGTGCCAGCAGCCCCCCGGCGCGGCGCACAGATACGCAGTATTTT.

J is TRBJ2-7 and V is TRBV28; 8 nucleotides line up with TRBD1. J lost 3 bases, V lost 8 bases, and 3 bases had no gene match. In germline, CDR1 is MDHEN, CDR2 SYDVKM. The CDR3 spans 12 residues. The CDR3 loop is CASLGTGYEQYF. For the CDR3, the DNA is TGTGCCAGCCTCGGGACAGGCTACGAGCAGTACTTC.

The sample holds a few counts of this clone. CDR3 DNA sequence: TGTGCCAGCTCACCAGTGGTCGACACTGAAGCTTTCTTT. Protein product: CASSPVVDTEAFF. The chain couples TRBV18 to TRBJ1-1; D unresolved. The length of the CDR3 is 13 residues. The germline V and J ends were trimmed by 2 bases and 3 bases, with 7 bases remaining between them. From germline, CDR1 is KGHSH and CDR2 LQKENI.

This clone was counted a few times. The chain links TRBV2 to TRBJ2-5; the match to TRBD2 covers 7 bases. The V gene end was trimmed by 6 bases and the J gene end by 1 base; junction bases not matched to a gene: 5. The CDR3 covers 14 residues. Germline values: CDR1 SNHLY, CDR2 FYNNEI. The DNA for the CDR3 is TGTGCCAGCAGCGAACGGACTAGCCAAGAGACCCAGTACTTC. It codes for CASSERTSQETQYF.

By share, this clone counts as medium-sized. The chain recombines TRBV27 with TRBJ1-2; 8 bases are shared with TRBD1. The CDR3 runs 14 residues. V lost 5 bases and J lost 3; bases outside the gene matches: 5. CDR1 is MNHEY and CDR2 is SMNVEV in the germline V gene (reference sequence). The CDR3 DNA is TGTGCCAGCAGTGCCCTGGACAGGGACTATGGCTACACCTTC. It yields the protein CASSALDRDYGYTF.

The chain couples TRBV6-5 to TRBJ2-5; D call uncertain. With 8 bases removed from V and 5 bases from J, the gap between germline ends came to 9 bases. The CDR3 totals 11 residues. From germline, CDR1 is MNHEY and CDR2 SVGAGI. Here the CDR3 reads CASSREETQYF. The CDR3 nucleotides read TGTGCCAGCTCCCGAGAGGAGACCCAGTACTTC.

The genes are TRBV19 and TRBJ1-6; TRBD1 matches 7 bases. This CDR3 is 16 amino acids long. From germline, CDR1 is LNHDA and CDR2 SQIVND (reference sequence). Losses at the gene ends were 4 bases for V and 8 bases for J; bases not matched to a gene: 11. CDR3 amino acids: CASSTLTGRMDSPLHF. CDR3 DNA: TGTGCCAGTAGTACTCTGACAGGGCGTATGGATTCACCCCTCCACTTT.

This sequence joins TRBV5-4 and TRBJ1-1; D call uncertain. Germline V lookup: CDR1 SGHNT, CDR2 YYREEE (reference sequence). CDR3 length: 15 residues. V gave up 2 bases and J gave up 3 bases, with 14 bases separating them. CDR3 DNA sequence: TGTGCCAGCAGCTTTTCCCTTTTTAGGGACACTGAAGCTTTCTTT. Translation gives CASSFSLFRDTEAFF.

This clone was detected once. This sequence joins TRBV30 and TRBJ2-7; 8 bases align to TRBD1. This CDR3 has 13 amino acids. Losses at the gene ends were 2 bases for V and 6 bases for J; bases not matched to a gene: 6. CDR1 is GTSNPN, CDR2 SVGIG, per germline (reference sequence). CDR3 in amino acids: CAWSLGQGLEQYF. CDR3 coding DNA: TGTGCCTGGAGTCTAGGACAGGGACTCGAGCAGTACTTC.

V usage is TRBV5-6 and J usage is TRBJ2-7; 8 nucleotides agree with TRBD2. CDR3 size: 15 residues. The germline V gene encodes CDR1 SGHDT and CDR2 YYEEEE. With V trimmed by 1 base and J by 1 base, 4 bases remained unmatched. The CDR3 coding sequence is TGTGCCAGCAGCTTGCTCACTAGCGGTTCCTACGAGCAGTACTTC. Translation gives CASSLLTSGSYEQYF.

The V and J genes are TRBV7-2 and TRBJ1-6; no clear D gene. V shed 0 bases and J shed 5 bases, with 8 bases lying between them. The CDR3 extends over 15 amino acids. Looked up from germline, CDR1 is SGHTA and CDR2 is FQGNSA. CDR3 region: CASSLAVRDNSPLHF. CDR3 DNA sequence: TGTGCCAGCAGCTTAGCGGTCAGAGATAATTCACCCCTCCACTTT. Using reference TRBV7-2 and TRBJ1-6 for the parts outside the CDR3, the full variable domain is GAGVSQSPSNKVTEKGKDVELRCDPISGHTALYWYRQSLGQGLEFLIYFQGNSAPDKSGLPSDRFSAERTGGSVSTLTIQRTQQEDSAVYLCASSLAVRDNSPLHFGNGTRLTVT.

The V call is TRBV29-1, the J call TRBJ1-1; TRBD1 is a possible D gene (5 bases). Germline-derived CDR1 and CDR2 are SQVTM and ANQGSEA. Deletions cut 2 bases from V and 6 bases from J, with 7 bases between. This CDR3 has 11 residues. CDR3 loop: CSVEMTAEAFF. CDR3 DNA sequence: TGCAGCGTTGAAATGACAGCTGAAGCTTTCTTT.

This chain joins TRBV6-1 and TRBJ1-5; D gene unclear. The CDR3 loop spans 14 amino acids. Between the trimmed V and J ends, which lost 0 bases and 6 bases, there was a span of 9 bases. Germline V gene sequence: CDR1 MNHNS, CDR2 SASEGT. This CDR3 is CASSEAPGSQPQHF. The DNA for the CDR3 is TGTGCCAGCAGTGAAGCCCCGGGCAGTCAGCCCCAGCATTTT.

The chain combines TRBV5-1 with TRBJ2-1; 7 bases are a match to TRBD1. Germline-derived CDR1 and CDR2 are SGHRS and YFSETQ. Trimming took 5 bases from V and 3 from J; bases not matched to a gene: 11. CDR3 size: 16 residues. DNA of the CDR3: TGCGCCAGCAGGTCTAATACAGGGGCGATCTACAATGAGCAGTTCTTC. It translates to CASRSNTGAIYNEQFF.

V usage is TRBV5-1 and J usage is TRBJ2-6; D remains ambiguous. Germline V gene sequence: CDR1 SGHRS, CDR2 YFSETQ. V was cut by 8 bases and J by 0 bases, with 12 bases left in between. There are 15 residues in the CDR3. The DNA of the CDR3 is TGCGCCAGTAGACAAGGCCTCTCTGGGGCCAACGTCCTGACTTTC. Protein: CASRQGLSGANVLTF.

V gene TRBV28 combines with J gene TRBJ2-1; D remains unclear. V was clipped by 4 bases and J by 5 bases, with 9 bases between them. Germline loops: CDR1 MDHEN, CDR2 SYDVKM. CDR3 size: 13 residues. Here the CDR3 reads CASSSPKHNEQFF. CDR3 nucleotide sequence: TGTGCCAGCAGTTCACCTAAACACAATGAGCAGTTCTTC.